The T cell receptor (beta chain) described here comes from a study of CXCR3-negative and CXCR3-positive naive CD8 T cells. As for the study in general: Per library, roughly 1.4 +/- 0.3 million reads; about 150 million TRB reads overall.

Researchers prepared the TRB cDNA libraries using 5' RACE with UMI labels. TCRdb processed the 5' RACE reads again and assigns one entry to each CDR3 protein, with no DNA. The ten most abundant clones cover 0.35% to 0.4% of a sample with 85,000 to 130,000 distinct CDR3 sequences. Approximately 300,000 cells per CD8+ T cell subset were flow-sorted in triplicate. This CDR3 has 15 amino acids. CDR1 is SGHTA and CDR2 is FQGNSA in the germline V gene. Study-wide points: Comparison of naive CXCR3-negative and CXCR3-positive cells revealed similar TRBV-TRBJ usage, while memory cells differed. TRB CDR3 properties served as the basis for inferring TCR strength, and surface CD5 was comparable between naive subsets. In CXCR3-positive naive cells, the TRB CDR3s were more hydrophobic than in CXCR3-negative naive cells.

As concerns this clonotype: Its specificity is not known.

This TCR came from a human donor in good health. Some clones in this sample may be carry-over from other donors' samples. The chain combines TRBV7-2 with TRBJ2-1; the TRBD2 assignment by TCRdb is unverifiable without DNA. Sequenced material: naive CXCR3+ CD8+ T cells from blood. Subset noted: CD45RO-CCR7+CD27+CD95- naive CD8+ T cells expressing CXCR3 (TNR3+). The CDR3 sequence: CASSPLAGVYNEQFF.